A selection of T cell receptor beta chains follows, all from one sample in a study of T-cell reconstitution after alpha-beta-depleted transplantation in children. TCRdb reprocessed the PCR reads with MiXCR, giving one entry per CDR3 protein. The table records 400,000 to 550,000 distinct CDR3 sequences, 10% of them present only once. The sequences come from PBMCs, collected before TCRalphabeta/CD19-depleted stem cell transplant. Receptor source: a child aged 2-15 years with inherited bone marrow failure, due to receive a stem cell transplant. The CDR3 runs from the conserved cysteine through the conserved F or W. D genes are given only for firm matches. Some rows mark clone size as missing; the rest say once, few, many or name a class of expanded clone.

J	D	size	V	DNA	CDR3
TRBJ2-7	TRBD2	few	TRBV20-1	TGCAGTGCTAGTGATTCGGGACTAGCGGGAGTTCGGTACTTC	CSASDSGLAGVRYF
TRBJ2-7	TRBD1	many	TRBV27	TGTGCCAGCAGTAGGGCCGGACAGGGGAACTACGAGCAGTACTTC	CASSRAGQGNYEQYF
TRBJ1-2	-	many	TRBV5-5	TGTGCCAGCAGCCGTGGGGATTATGGCTACACCTTC	CASSRGDYGYTF
TRBJ1-2	TRBD1	many	TRBV20-1	TGCAGTGCTAGTGGGGGACAGGGCCTAGCTAACTATGGCTACACCTTC	CSASGGQGLANYGYTF
TRBJ2-7	TRBD2	many	TRBV20-1	TGCAGTGCCTGGTATAGCGGGAGGCCGTACGAGCAGTACTTC	CSAWYSGRPYEQYF
TRBJ2-6	TRBD1	many	TRBV9	TGTGCCAGCAGCGCCCCAGGGGGCACTGGGGCCAACGTCCTGACTTTC	CASSAPGGTGANVLTF
TRBJ2-1	-	-	TRBV28	TGTGCCAGCAGTTTATGGGCAGGGAGGGGGGGGCAGTTCTTC	CASSLWAGRGGQFF
TRBJ1-3	-	many	TRBV20-1	TGCAGTGCCGAAACGGGACTGAGCTCTGGAAACACCATATATTTT	CSAETGLSSGNTIYF
TRBJ2-7	TRBD2	many	TRBV4-3	TGCGCCAGCAGCCAAGATCTCTTAGCGGGAGCGATTTCCTACGAGCAGTACTTC	CASSQDLLAGAISYEQYF
TRBJ2-2	-	many	TRBV13	TGTGCCAGCAGCTTAGCTCCTTCCGGGCTGACGATCACCGGGGAGCTGTTTTTT	CASSLAPSGLTITGELFF
TRBJ2-2	-	-	TRBV4-2	TGTGCCAGCAGCCCCGAAGGCGGCTCCCCCGCCGGGGAGCTGTTTTTT	CASSPEGGSPAGELFF
TRBJ2-7	-	many	TRBV18	TGTGCCAGCTCACCACTGTCACGGACCTGGGACGAGCAGTACTTC	CASSPLSRTWDEQYF
TRBJ2-1	-	many	TRBV7-9	TGTGCCAGCCGAGGAGGATTTCACAATGAGCAGTTCTTC	CASRGGFHNEQFF
TRBJ2-7	TRBD1	many	TRBV6-1	TGTGCCAGCAGTCCAGTGGACAGGGCCCACGAGCAGTACTTC	CASSPVDRAHEQYF
TRBJ2-7	TRBD2	many	TRBV20-1	TGCAGTGCTAGGGACGCGGGACTAGCGGGAGAGAGCTCCTACGAGCAGTACTTC	CSARDAGLAGESSYEQYF
TRBJ1-5	-	many	TRBV7-9	TGTGCCAGCAGCTCCTCGGACTTCCTCCGGAAGGTCAATCAGCCCCAGCATTTT	CASSSSDFLRKVNQPQHF
TRBJ2-3	TRBD1	many	TRBV20-1	TGCAGTGCTCCCACGAAACAGGGGGCAGATACGCAGTATTTT	CSAPTKQGADTQYF
TRBJ1-5	TRBD1	-	TRBV6-2/TRBV6-3	TGTGCCAGCAGTTACTCGGGGGACAGGGATTGGCATTTT	CASSYSGDRDWHF
TRBJ2-1	TRBD2	-	TRBV20-1	TGCAGTGCTAGGCGGCTAGCGGGAGGGGACAATGAGCAGTTCTTC	CSARRLAGGDNEQFF
TRBJ2-7	TRBD2	many	TRBV5-1	TGCGCCAGCAGCTTAGCGGGACCGGGGCGCGAGCAGTACTTC	CASSLAGPGREQYF
TRBJ2-1	-	many	TRBV4-3	TGCGCCAGCAGCCAAGAGAGGGGGAAATGGGTCGGGTTCAATGAGCAGTTCTTC	CASSQERGKWVGFNEQFF
TRBJ2-2	TRBD2	many	TRBV11-1	TGTGCCAGCAGCTTAACTGGACTAGCGGCCCCGAACACCGGGGAGCTGTTTTTT	CASSLTGLAAPNTGELFF
TRBJ2-5	-	-	TRBV4-1	TGCGCCAGCAGCCAAGATCCAGGGGTGAAGGGCGGTAAGGAGACCCAGTACTTC	CASSQDPGVKGGKETQYF
TRBJ2-2	TRBD2	many	TRBV24-1	TGTGCCACCAGTGACCCTAGCGGGAGCTACACCGGGGAGCTGTTTTTT	CATSDPSGSYTGELFF
TRBJ2-5	-	many	TRBV29-1	TGCAGCGTTGAAGGAGCCGAGGAGACCCAGTACTTC	CSVEGAEETQYF
TRBJ2-1	TRBD1	many	TRBV10-3	TGTGCCATCATGGTCGGGACAGGAGACTACAATGAGCAGTTCTTC	CAIMVGTGDYNEQFF
TRBJ2-7	-	few	TRBV9	TGTGCCAGCAGCGTAGCGCCCGGGAATGCGTCCTACGAGCAGTACTTC	CASSVAPGNASYEQYF
TRBJ2-2	-	many	TRBV19	TGTGCCAGTAGTATGGGGTACCTATCCGGGGAGCTGTTTTTT	CASSMGYLSGELFF
TRBJ1-1	-	many	TRBV12-3/TRBV12-4	TGTGCCAGCAGCAGGCCCCCGACAGGGAACACTGAAGCTTTCTTT	CASSRPPTGNTEAFF
TRBJ2-7	TRBD2	many	TRBV12-3/TRBV12-4	TGTGCCAGCAGCCCCCAGCGGGAGGGGACCTACGAGCAGTACTTC	CASSPQREGTYEQYF
TRBJ2-7	-	many	TRBV29-1	TGCAGCGTGGCCCGCGGGGCCTACGAGCAGTACTTC	CSVARGAYEQYF
TRBJ2-5	TRBD1	many	TRBV7-8	TGTGCCAGCAGCGAGGGACAGGGGACCCAAGAGACCCAGTACTTC	CASSEGQGTQETQYF
TRBJ2-2	-	many	TRBV6-5	TGTGCCAGCAGTTACGGGTATGGGACCGGGGAGCTGTTTTTT	CASSYGYGTGELFF